This TCR beta chain came from a study of blood T cell repertoires in COVID-19. The assay was immunoSEQ multiplex PCR, and TCRdb's table has in-frame clones only and misses some. The table records over 150,000 clones, roughly 84% of them present only once. Germline V gives CDR1 LNHDA, CDR2 SQIVND (reference sequence). V dropped 10 bases and J dropped 3 bases, with 18 bases sitting between them. The CDR3 consists of 14 residues. This clonotype originated in a human donor in a cohort sampled during active COVID-19. The chain uses TRBV19 and TRBJ1-2, with D uncertain. The sequenced material came from peripheral blood. The CDR3 nucleotides read TGTGCCACCGGCCGGTATGGGGAGGACTATGGCTACACCTTC. It yields the protein CATGRYGEDYGYTF.